This record covers a single TCR beta chain. It is likely a read error: a sequence one base away is far more abundant. Trimming took 6 bases from V and 9 from J, leaving 15 bases between them. Germline V gene lookup returns CDR1 SGHAT and CDR2 FQDESV (reference sequence). This CDR3 is built from 12 residues. First-strand cDNA relied on TRAV- and TRBV-specific primers spanning alpha and beta chains. The authors amplified TCRs for 20 to 25 PCR cycles with a constant-region primer and a V-primer adapter. TCRdb reprocessed the reads with MiXCR, giving one entry per CDR3 protein. Seen here are around 100,000 distinct CDR3 sequences, less than 25% observed once, and the top ten hold roughly 3.9%. This entry is derived from a study of low-dose radiotherapy and immunotherapy resistance in tumors. In the study overall: The study delivered 0.5 Gy per fraction every 2 weeks to Cohort 1, totaling 6.5 Gy. Patients' oral aspirin dose was 300 mg daily across four cycles from cycle 1 day 1. Cohort 2's total reached 13 Gy over 26 weeks, at 1 Gy per fraction every two weeks.

The sample's time point: after trial treatment. Treatment meaning: LDRT plus nivolumab, ipilimumab, low-dose cyclophosphamide and aspirin (RACIN trial). Nivolumab, ipilimumab, aspirin, low-dose cyclophosphamide and low-dose radiotherapy were all administered to the donors. The chain has TRBV11-1 and TRBJ2-7; no definite D call. The sequence came from a male donor with prostate cancer. The sequencing used PBMCs, collected after low-dose radiotherapy plus immunotherapy. The CDR3 sequence: CASSSNGLGQYF. The CDR3 coding sequence is TGTGCCAGCAGTTCCAACGGTCTGGGGCAGTACTTC.